Listed here are 32 T cell receptor beta chains from one sample, sequenced in a study of blood T cell repertoires in COVID-19 (dated by TCRdb to about 2020). Receptor amplification or capture employed the immunoSEQ multiplex PCR assay. Held by TCRdb, this immuneACCESS table contains in-frame sequences only and omits some clones. Under half of the omission traces to an unresolved V gene where checked; the cause of the rest is unknown. Counted in this sample were about 210,000 clones; 75% to 85% of them appeared once. Of the sample, approximately 2.4% falls within the top ten clones. Sequencing used peripheral blood. These receptors all come from a woman aged 70-85 years with COVID-19, enrolled during active disease.

This clone was counted between two and nine times. The chain has TRBV18 and TRBJ1-1, with a tentative D call TRBD1 (5 bases). From germline, CDR1 is KGHSH and CDR2 LQKENI. V was clipped by 3 bases and J by 2 bases, with 16 bases between them. The CDR3 loop spans 16 amino acids. The CDR3 DNA reads TGTGCCAGCTCACCCCCAGTCGGGGGATACAACACTGAAGCTTTCTTT. It translates to CASSPPVGGYNTEAFF.

The chain couples TRBV3-1 (or the pseudogene TRBV3-2) to TRBJ2-2; the D is unclear. Germline V lookup: CDR1 LGHDT, CDR2 YNNKEL (reference sequence). This CDR3 has 11 amino acids. Trimming left V 4 bases short and J 8 bases short, with 5 bases between. CDR3 in amino acids: CASSLLGELFF. As DNA, the CDR3 is TGTGCCAGCAGCCTCCTTGGGGAGCTGTTTTTT.

This clone showed up just once. V gene TRBV4-3 combines with J gene TRBJ1-6; D remains unclear. The germline gives CDR1 LGHNA, CDR2 YSLEER. The CDR3 sequence is 17 residues long. Between the trimmed V and J ends, which lost 1 base and 0 bases, there was a span of 10 bases. The CDR3 DNA reads as TGCGCCAGCAGCCAAGCTCCTCGGAGCTCCTATAATTCACCCCTCCACTTT. Translated: CASSQAPRSSYNSPLHF.

The rearrangement uses TRBV7-6 and TRBJ2-1; 11 positions match TRBD2. Germline CDR1 SGHVS, CDR2 FNYEAQ. The length of the CDR3 is 15 residues. The V gene end was trimmed by 5 bases and the J gene end by 4 bases; junction bases not matched to a gene: 4. This chain's CDR3 is CASSTGLAGYNEQFF. CDR3 nucleotides: TGTGCCAGCAGCACAGGACTAGCGGGTTACAATGAGCAGTTCTTC.

The chain uses TRBV21-1 and TRBJ2-1; the D segment call TRBD2 is taken from the table without a DNA check. TRBV21-1 is termed a pseudogene. The CDR3 is made up of 16 amino acids. The CDR3 region has the DNA TGTGCCAGCAGCAAAGGGACTAGCGGCACCTACAATGAGCAGTTCTTC. Protein: CASSKGTSGTYNEQFF.

The chain is built from TRBV7-9 and TRBJ2-1, with TRBD2 matching over 9 bases. Per the germline V gene, CDR1 is SEHNR and CDR2 is FQNEAQ (reference sequence). The CDR3 totals 17 residues. V shed 5 bases and J 0 bases; nucleotides not matched to a gene: 8. The DNA for the CDR3 is TGTGCCAGCAGCGACCGGGTTAGCGGGAGCTCCTACAATGAGCAGTTCTTC. Translation: CASSDRVSGSSYNEQFF.

This sequence joins TRBV4-1 and TRBJ2-3, with a possible D match to TRBD2 (5 bases). Looked up from germline, CDR1 is MGHRA and CDR2 is YSYEKL. The CDR3 is made up of 15 amino acids. Trimming stripped 5 bases from V and 6 bases from J, with 18 bases between. The CDR3 region has the DNA TGCGCCAGCAGCTCCCGGGATCCTGTCCTGGATACGCAGTATTTT. It specifies CASSSRDPVLDTQYF.

The chain uses TRBV5-1 and TRBJ1-3; a weak D match, TRBD1 (6 bases). The CDR3 runs to 14 residues. From germline, CDR1 is SGHRS and CDR2 YFSETQ. V lost 3 bases to trimming and J lost 4 bases, with 11 bases between them. DNA for the CDR3: TGCGCCAGCAGCTCTGACAGGCCCGGAAACACCATATATTTT. Translation gives CASSSDRPGNTIYF.

This clone was counted a single time. V is TRBV4-3 and J is TRBJ1-3; perhaps TRBD1 as D (5 bases). Germline V CDR1 and CDR2: LGHNA, YSLEER. The CDR3 totals 16 residues. With 2 bases removed from V and 2 bases from J, the gap between germline ends came to 13 bases. CDR3 residues: CASSQKAGETGNTIYF. The CDR3 nucleotides are TGCGCCAGCAGCCAAAAAGCGGGGGAAACTGGAAACACCATATATTTT.

The chain has TRBV28 and TRBJ1-5, with 7 bases matching TRBD1. Germline CDR1 reads MDHEN; CDR2 reads SYDVKM. The J segment lost 6 bases and the V segment lost 6 bases, leaving 2 bases of the junction unmatched. This CDR3 comprises 12 residues. DNA of the CDR3: TGTGCCAGCAGCAGGGGGTCTCAGCCCCAGCATTTT. This gives the protein CASSRGSQPQHF.

The rearrangement links TRBV11-3 to TRBJ1-2, with TRBD1 matching over 10 bases. V was pared by 3 bases and J by 3 bases, with 7 bases of the junction left unmatched. Germline CDR1 and CDR2: SGHNT and YENEEA. The CDR3 sequence is 16 residues long. The CDR3 DNA reads as TGTGCCAGCAGCTTTCCCGCGACAGGGGGCGACTATGGCTACACCTTC. This gives the protein CASSFPATGGDYGYTF.

The chain has TRBV6-5 and TRBJ2-7; 8 bases line up with TRBD2. Losses at the gene ends were 6 bases for V and 7 bases for J; bases not matched to a gene: 11. The CDR3 totals 14 residues. The germline V gene has CDR1 MNHEY and CDR2 SVGAGI. CDR3 nucleotides: TGTGCCAGCAGGGCTATCGGGGCGGGGGGTGAGCAGTACTTC. As protein: CASRAIGAGGEQYF.

The gene calls are TRBV6-5 and TRBJ1-1, with 8 bases that match TRBD1. The trim removed 7 bases at V and 0 bases at J, leaving 7 bases unmatched. From germline, CDR1 is MNHEY and CDR2 SVGAGI. There are 15 residues in the CDR3. The CDR3 is CASKNRGIVNTEAFF. The DNA of the CDR3 is TGTGCCAGCAAAAACAGGGGGATAGTGAACACTGAAGCTTTCTTT.

The rearrangement links TRBV18 to TRBJ2-3, with D hard to call. The CDR3 runs to 14 residues. CDR1 KGHSH and CDR2 LQKENI come from the germline V gene. V lost 3 bases and J 2 bases, leaving 9 bases between the germline ends. The CDR3 nucleotides are TGTGCCAGCTCACCTCCCTACCACACAGATACGCAGTATTTT. Amino acid sequence: CASSPPYHTDTQYF.

The rearrangement links TRBV4-2 to TRBJ2-1; D possibly corresponds to TRBD2 (7 bases). Trimming pared 1 base from V and 7 bases from J, leaving 17 bases between. The V gene's germline CDR1 is LGHNA and CDR2 YNFKEQ. The CDR3 is 16 amino acids. In nucleotides, the CDR3 is TGTGCCAGCAGCCAAGTGGGAGGGGGACCTCGGAATGAGCAGTTCTTC. Encoded protein: CASSQVGGGPRNEQFF.

J is TRBJ1-2 and V is TRBV29-1; TRBD1 is a possible D gene (6 bases). Looked up from germline, CDR1 is SQVTM and CDR2 is ANQGSEA. This CDR3 region has 15 residues. V lost 4 bases and J lost 4, with 19 bases in between. The CDR3 DNA sequence: TGCAGCGTTGGTTCCTCCGGGACACAGACCTATGGCTACACCTTC. It translates to CSVGSSGTQTYGYTF.

This sequence joins TRBV29-1 and TRBJ2-1; D gene uncertain. This CDR3 region has 12 residues. Germline CDR1 is SQVTM and CDR2 is ANQGSEA. Trimming pared 4 bases from V and 2 bases from J, leaving 6 bases between. Here the CDR3 DNA reads TGCAGCGTTGGACAAGCCTACAATGAGCAGTTCTTC. This sequence encodes CSVGQAYNEQFF.

The rearrangement uses TRBV10-3 and TRBJ2-7; D perhaps matches TRBD2 (6 bases). Germline loops: CDR1 ENHRY, CDR2 SYGVKD. Trimming took off 8 bases at V and 6 bases at J, with 17 bases between the two ends. The CDR3 consists of 13 residues. The CDR3 sequence: CAIRDGGQTEQYF. CDR3 bases: TGTGCCATCCGAGACGGGGGTCAAACCGAGCAGTACTTC.

The chain has TRBV3-1 (or the pseudogene TRBV3-2) and TRBJ2-4; TRBD2 might be the D (6 bases). This CDR3 region has 16 residues. Per germline, CDR1 LGHDT and CDR2 YNNKEL (reference sequence). The germline V and J ends were trimmed by 1 base and 8 bases, with 18 bases remaining between them. The CDR3 bases are TGTGCCAGCAGCCAAGTTGGGACCTCGGGGGAAGACATTCAGTACTTC. As protein: CASSQVGTSGEDIQYF.

This clone was detected once. The chain joins TRBV7-2 to TRBJ2-3, with 10 bases aligning to TRBD2. This CDR3 comprises 16 residues. The germline gives CDR1 SGHTA, CDR2 FQGNSA. V lost 5 bases and J lost 1; bases outside the gene matches: 6. The CDR3 sequence: CASSAGLAGGTDTQYF. The DNA for the CDR3 is TGTGCCAGCAGCGCAGGGCTAGCGGGGGGCACAGATACGCAGTATTTT. Combining the CDR3 with reference TRBV7-2 and TRBJ2-3 gives the whole variable domain GAGVSQSPSNKVTEKGKDVELRCDPISGHTALYWYRQSLGQGLEFLIYFQGNSAPDKSGLPSDRFSAERTGGSVSTLTIQRTQQEDSAVYLCASSAGLAGGTDTQYFGPGTRLTVL.

The CDR3 DNA is TGTGCCAGCAGCTACGCCGGGACAGCGAACACCGGGGAGCTGTTTTTT. Amino acid sequence: CASSYAGTANTGELFF. The chain links TRBV7-2 to TRBJ2-2, with TRBD1 matching over 7 bases. Germline CDR1 and CDR2: SGHTA and FQGNSA. V dropped 4 bases and J dropped 0; count of bases not matched to a gene: 5. The CDR3 is 16 amino acids. The complete variable domain, with remaining parts taken from reference TRBV7-2 and TRBJ2-2, reads GAGVSQSPSNKVTEKGKDVELRCDPISGHTALYWYRQSLGQGLEFLIYFQGNSAPDKSGLPSDRFSAERTGGSVSTLTIQRTQQEDSAVYLCASSYAGTANTGELFFGEGSRLTVL.

The CDR3 sequence is CASSDWRVGTEAFF. The CDR3 nucleotides read TGTGCCAGCAGTGATTGGAGGGTAGGGACTGAAGCTTTCTTT. V and J are TRBV6-1 and TRBJ1-1; D remains ambiguous. The germline gives CDR1 MNHNS, CDR2 SASEGT. This CDR3 is built from 14 residues. V was clipped by 3 bases and J by 5 bases, with 13 bases between them.

The chain couples TRBV4-2 to TRBJ1-4; TRBD1 is a possible D gene (5 bases). Trimming removed 0 bases from V and 8 bases from J, with 19 bases in between. This CDR3 spans 17 amino acids. Germline values: CDR1 LGHNA, CDR2 YNFKEQ. The CDR3 DNA sequence: TGTGCCAGCAGCCAAGATATTTTAGCGGCGCGGGGCGAAAAACTGTTTTTT. The encoded protein is CASSQDILAARGEKLFF.

The chain recombines TRBV5-4 with TRBJ2-1; 8 bases line up with TRBD2. CDR1 is SGHNT and CDR2 is YYREEE in the germline V gene (reference sequence). V shed 4 bases and J 1 base; nucleotides not matched to a gene: 4. The CDR3 totals 15 residues. CDR3 coding DNA: TGTGCCAGCAGCAAGAGCGGGGGTTCCTACAATGAGCAGTTCTTC. It is translated as CASSKSGGSYNEQFF.

This clone came up once. This chain links TRBV30 with TRBJ1-1; 7 positions match TRBD1. CDR1 is GTSNPN and CDR2 is SVGIG in the germline V gene (reference sequence). This CDR3 spans 14 amino acids. Germline trimming cut 0 bases from V and 8 bases from J; bases unmatched to any gene: 9. The CDR3, as DNA: TGTGCCTGGAGTGTACGAAGTCAGACAGGGGAAGCTTTCTTT. This codes for CAWSVRSQTGEAFF. The full variable domain, its missing parts supplied by reference TRBV30 and TRBJ1-1, is SQTIHQWPATLVQPVGSPLSLECTVEGTSNPNLYWYRQAAGRGLQLLFYSVGIGQISSEVPQNLSASRPQDRQFILSSKKLLLSDSGFYLCAWSVRSQTGEAFFGQGTRLTVV.

The chain uses TRBV7-2 and TRBJ1-6; 7 bases match TRBD1. The V segment lost 0 bases and the J segment 7 bases; nucleotides outside the gene matches: 3. CDR1 SGHTA and CDR2 FQGNSA come from the germline V gene. The CDR3 sequence is 15 residues long. The chain's CDR3 is CASSLARQGNSPLHF. In nucleotides, the CDR3 is TGTGCCAGCAGCTTAGCCCGACAGGGAAATTCACCCCTCCACTTT.

This clone was counted only a few times. V gene TRBV18 combines with J gene TRBJ1-1; D perhaps matches TRBD1 (5 bases). V was cut by 6 bases and J by 4 bases, with 15 bases left in between. This CDR3 has 14 residues. Germline lookup yields CDR1 KGHSH and CDR2 LQKENI. Written as DNA, the CDR3 is TGTGCCAGCTCCCAAAGGGAAGGGGCCACTGAAGCTTTCTTT. Translating gives CASSQREGATEAFF.

This chain links TRBV30 with TRBJ2-1; D gene uncertain. V gave up 7 bases and J gave up 5 bases, with 6 bases separating them. This CDR3 is built from 10 residues. The germline V gene encodes CDR1 GTSNPN and CDR2 SVGIG (reference sequence). The CDR3 protein is CAFRDNEQFF. CDR3 sequence (DNA): TGTGCCTTTCGAGACAATGAGCAGTTCTTC.

V gene TRBV30 combines with J gene TRBJ1-4, with D uncertain. The V end was cut by 3 bases, the J end by 3 bases, with 8 bases between. From germline, CDR1 is GTSNPN and CDR2 SVGIG (reference sequence). This CDR3 spans 13 amino acids. The CDR3: CAWRGLANEKLFF. CDR3 in DNA: TGTGCCTGGAGAGGACTGGCTAATGAAAAACTGTTTTTT.

The chain is built from TRBV9 and TRBJ1-2, with TRBD1 matching 7 bases. CDR3 size: 15 residues. CDR1 is SGDLS, CDR2 YYNGEE, per germline. V trimming: 3 bases; J trimming: 4 bases; junction bases outside the gene matches: 9. CDR3 DNA sequence: TGTGCCAGCAGCGCCTCAGGGGGAAATGTCTATGGCTACACCTTC. This gives the protein CASSASGGNVYGYTF.

The chain is built from TRBV4-3 and TRBJ2-7; D perhaps matches TRBD2 (6 bases). Trimming pared 4 bases from V and 2 bases from J, leaving 12 bases between. Germline V gene lookup returns CDR1 LGHNA and CDR2 YSLEER. The CDR3 extends over 14 amino acids. For the CDR3, the DNA is TGCGCCAGCAGCCCACGGACTACCCCCTACGAGCAGTACTTC. Translated, it gives CASSPRTTPYEQYF.

The rearrangement joins TRBV29-1 to TRBJ1-1; 9 bases are a match to TRBD1. After removal of 7 bases from V and 12 bases from J, the junction contained 9 bases not matched to a gene. Germline V CDR1 and CDR2: SQVTM, ANQGSEA. The CDR3 sequence is 11 residues long. The CDR3 nucleotides are TGCAGCGGCCTACGGGACAGGGATTCTTTCTTT. Its protein is CSGLRDRDSFF.